In this sample, the clone carrying this T cell receptor beta chain turned up a few times. Its target is not known. The PCR made use of 60 Vbeta and 13 Jbeta primers. Generated by immunoSEQ multiplex PCR, the TCRdb table keeps only in-frame clones and is missing some. The sample holds approximately 170,000 clones, around four fifths seen once. These data come from a study of cytomegalovirus exposure and HLA in healthy donors. General observations from the study: Cytomegalovirus-associated TCR beta chains were listed, numbering 164.

Germline V gene lookup returns CDR1 SGHRS and CDR2 YFSETQ. V gave up 6 bases and J gave up 0 bases; unmatched junction bases: 9. The CDR3 covers 17 residues. The sequence came from a man in his fifties in good health and CMV-seropositive. The sequenced sample was PBMCs. The chain uses TRBV5-1 and TRBJ2-3; TRBD2 agrees at 11 bases. The CDR3 DNA sequence: TGCGCCAGCAACCCGACTAGCGGGGAGCTTAGCACAGATACGCAGTATTTT. Its translation is CASNPTSGELSTDTQYF.